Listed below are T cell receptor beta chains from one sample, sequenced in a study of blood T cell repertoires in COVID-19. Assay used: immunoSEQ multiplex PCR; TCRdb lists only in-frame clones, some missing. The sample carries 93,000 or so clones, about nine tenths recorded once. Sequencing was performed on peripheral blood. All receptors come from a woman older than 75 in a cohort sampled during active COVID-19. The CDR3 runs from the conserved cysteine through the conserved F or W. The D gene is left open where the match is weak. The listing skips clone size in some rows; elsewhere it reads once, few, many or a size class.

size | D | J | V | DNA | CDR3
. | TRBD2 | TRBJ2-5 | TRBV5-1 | TGCGCCAGCGCGTTGTGGGGGGGACAAGAGACCCAGTACTTC | CASALWGGQETQYF
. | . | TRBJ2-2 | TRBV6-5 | TGTGCCACCACATTTGCGAACACCGGGGAGCTGTTTTTT | CATTFANTGELFF
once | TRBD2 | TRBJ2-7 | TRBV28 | TGTGCCAGCAAAGACGGGAGGGCCTTGTACGAGCAGTACTTC | CASKDGRALYEQYF
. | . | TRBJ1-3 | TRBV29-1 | TGCAGCGTTGAAGATACAGGTCGCTCTGGAAACACCATATATTTT | CSVEDTGRSGNTIYF
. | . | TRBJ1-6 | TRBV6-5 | TGTGCCAGCAGTTCCGACTGGGATTCACCCCTCCACTTT | CASSSDWDSPLHF
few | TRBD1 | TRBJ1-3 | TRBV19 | TGTGCCACCGACGGACAGGGGGTCGGAGGGTTCGGAAACACCATATATTTT | CATDGQGVGGFGNTIYF
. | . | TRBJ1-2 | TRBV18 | TGTGCCAGCTCACCACCGGCGCAGGGGCGAGGCTACACCTTC | CASSPPAQGRGYTF
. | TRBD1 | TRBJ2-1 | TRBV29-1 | TGCAGCGCCGCACAGGGGGCCAATGAGCAGTTCTTC | CSAAQGANEQFF
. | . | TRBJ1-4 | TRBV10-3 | TGTGCCACCGCCGCGGGACCCTCCAATGAAAAACTGTTTTTT | CATAAGPSNEKLFF
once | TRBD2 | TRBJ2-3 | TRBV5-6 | TGTGCCAGCAGCCGAGGACTAGCTACGGATACGCAGTATTTT | CASSRGLATDTQYF
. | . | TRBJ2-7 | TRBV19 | TGTGCCAGTAGTGAACAAGCGGTCTCTAGGGAGCAGTACTTC | CASSEQAVSREQYF
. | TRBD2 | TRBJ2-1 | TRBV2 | TGTGCCAGCAGTGAAGACGGGGGGTGGAGGGAGCAGTTCTTC | CASSEDGGWREQFF
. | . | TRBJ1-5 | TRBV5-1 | TGCGCCAGCAGTCTCGGGGAGGGAAGTACGCCCCAGCATTTT | CASSLGEGSTPQHF
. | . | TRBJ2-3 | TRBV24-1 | TGTGCCACCAGTGAGGAGCCTCCCCCAAATACGCAGTATTTT | CATSEEPPPNTQYF
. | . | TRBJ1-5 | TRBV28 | TGTGCCAGCAGCCCCCCCATAGGCAATCAGCCCCAGCATTTT | CASSPPIGNQPQHF
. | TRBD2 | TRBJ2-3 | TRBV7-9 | TGTGCCAGCAGCTTACAAGGTAGCGGGGGGGCCGGTACGCAGTATTTT | CASSLQGSGGAGTQYF
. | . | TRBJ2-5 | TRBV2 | TGTGCCAGCAGTGACATCTGGGCAGGGCAAGAGACCCAGTACTTC | CASSDIWAGQETQYF
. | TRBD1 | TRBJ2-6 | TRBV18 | TGTGCCAGCTCACCAATCGACAGGGGGGGCATACCCTCTGGGGCCAACGTCCTGACTTTC | CASSPIDRGGIPSGANVLTF
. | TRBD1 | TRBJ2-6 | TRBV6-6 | TGTGCCAGTGAGGGACAGGACCTCCGGGGGGCCAACGTCCTGACTTTC | CASEGQDLRGANVLTF
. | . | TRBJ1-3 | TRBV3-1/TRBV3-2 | TGTGCCAGCAGCCAAGACGGACAGCTGACTGGAAACACCATATATTTT | CASSQDGQLTGNTIYF
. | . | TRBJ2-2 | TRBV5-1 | TGCGCCAGCACTCTCCAGCGATCCGGGGAGCTGTTTTTT | CASTLQRSGELFF
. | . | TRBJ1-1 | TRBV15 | TGTGCCACCAGCAGAGCCCAGGGAAAAGAGAAAGCTTTCTTT | CATSRAQGKEKAFF
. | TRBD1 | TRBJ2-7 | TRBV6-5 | TGTGCCAGCAGTTCGGGACAGGGCGGGAGCGAGCAGTACTTC | CASSSGQGGSEQYF
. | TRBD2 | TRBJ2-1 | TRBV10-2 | TGCCCCCCCAGACGACTAGCGGAAAGAAGCTCCTACAATGAGCAGTTCTTC | CPPRRLAERSSYNEQFF